The sequence of this TCR beta chain was determined in a study of OX40 agonist ivuxolimab in advanced cancers. Whole-study context: Eligibility rules accepted prior anti-PD-1, anti-PD-L1 or anti-CTLA-4 therapy, and around 38% had some. Notes on the study in general: In a subset of nonresponders, normalized T-cell clonal expansion was also low. By week 6 at 0.1 to 3.0 mg/kg, blood CD4+ and CD8+ T cells had expanded clonally. Expanded peripheral T cell antigen specificity was not determined.

The CDR3 covers 15 residues. Germline loops: CDR1 LNHNV, CDR2 YYDKDF (reference sequence). Trimming pared 1 base from V and 11 bases from J, leaving 20 bases between. Worth noting for this clone: Its target is not known. A much larger clone lies a single base off, so this may be a read error.

Only in-frame clones appear in the TCRdb table, and some are missing; sequencing was by immunoSEQ multiplex PCR. The sample consists of some 74,000 clones, more than 70% of them appearing once. This TCR derives from an adult with an advanced solid tumor such as melanoma, head and neck, liver or kidney cancer. This specimen consisted of CD4+ or CD8+ T cells sorted from blood, obtained in a trial of the OX40 agonist ivuxolimab. The rearrangement links TRBV15 to TRBJ1-1, with D possibly being TRBD1 (5 bases). CDR3 in DNA: TGTGCCACCAGCAGAGCCCAGGGTGAGTTGGTACCGGCTTTCTTT. Its protein is CATSRAQGELVPAFF.